A single sample is the source of the 28 T cell receptor beta chains below, sequenced in a study of T cells in tumors after PD-1 blockade. The method was immunoSEQ multiplex PCR; TCRdb's version includes in-frame clones alone and lacks a portion of them. In the table there are 15,000 or so clones, 82% of which are singletons. The source was PBMCs, collected after anti-PD-1 treatment. The receptor set was obtained from a human donor with basal cell carcinoma.

The chain uses TRBV10-3 and TRBJ2-1, with 11 bases matching TRBD1. Germline V gene data show CDR1 as ENHRY and CDR2 as SYGVKD. This CDR3 comprises 16 residues. V lost 5 bases, J lost 8 bases, and 11 bases stayed unmatched. The CDR3 bases are TGTGCCATCAGTACACCCCTTCGGGACAGGGGGGATGAGCAGTTCTTC. Translating it yields CAISTPLRDRGDEQFF.

This clone was observed a handful of times. The chain uses TRBV6-6 and TRBJ2-1, with 12 bases aligning to TRBD1. This CDR3 has 15 amino acids. After removal of 2 bases from V and 9 bases from J, the junction contained 5 bases not matched to a gene. CDR1 is MNHNY, CDR2 SVGAGI, per germline (reference sequence). The CDR3 bases are TGTGCCAGCAGTTACCGGGACAGGGGGCGCGGTGAGCAGTTCTTC. This sequence encodes CASSYRDRGRGEQFF.

The rearrangement links TRBV5-1 to TRBJ1-6; 7 bases match TRBD1. Germline values: CDR1 SGHRS, CDR2 YFSETQ. This CDR3 comprises 20 residues. V shed 0 bases and J 0 bases; nucleotides not matched to a gene: 12. CDR3 residues: CASSLGPPGQSSSYNSPLHF. Written as DNA, the CDR3 is TGCGCCAGCAGCTTGGGTCCACCGGGACAGTCGAGCTCCTATAATTCACCCCTCCACTTT.

This chain joins TRBV10-3 and TRBJ2-3; 12 bases align to TRBD2. The ends lost 3 bases at V and 4 bases at J; junction bases unmatched: 8. This CDR3 spans 17 amino acids. Per germline, CDR1 ENHRY and CDR2 SYGVKD. The chain's CDR3 is CAISDPGTSGPPDTQYF. CDR3 bases: TGTGCCATCAGTGACCCAGGGACTAGCGGGCCCCCAGATACGCAGTATTTT.

The rearrangement uses TRBV27 and TRBJ2-7; TRBD1 is a possible D gene (5 bases). CDR3 length: 14 amino acids. Per the germline V gene, CDR1 is MNHEY and CDR2 is SMNVEV (reference sequence). Trimming pared 3 bases from V and 0 bases from J, leaving 9 bases between. CDR3 protein: CASSFRESSYEQYF. CDR3 DNA sequence: TGTGCCAGCAGTTTCAGGGAAAGCTCCTACGAGCAGTACTTC.

The chain has TRBV2 and TRBJ2-3; perhaps TRBD2 as D (5 bases). The germline V and J ends were trimmed by 6 bases and 6 bases, with 10 bases remaining between them. Germline V gene data show CDR1 as SNHLY and CDR2 as FYNNEI. The CDR3 runs to 12 residues. CDR3 protein: CASSMGVDTQYF. The CDR3 DNA reads TGTGCCAGCAGCATGGGAGTGGATACGCAGTATTTT.

CDR3: CASRSGIGTGELFF. CDR3 in DNA: TGCGCCAGCAGAAGCGGGATTGGCACCGGGGAGCTGTTTTTT. The chain joins TRBV10-1 to TRBJ2-2; TRBD2 agrees at 7 bases. Germline lookup yields CDR1 WNHNN and CDR2 SYGVQD (reference sequence). After removal of 6 bases from V and 4 bases from J, the junction contained 5 bases not matched to a gene. CDR3 size: 14 residues.

The chain joins TRBV6-6 to TRBJ1-4; TRBD1 agrees at 7 bases. Germline trimming cut 7 bases from V and 6 bases from J; bases unmatched to any gene: 8. Germline-derived CDR1 and CDR2 are MNHNY and SVGAGI (reference sequence). CDR3 size: 14 residues. CDR3 in DNA: TGTGCCAGCAATTTCCAGGGGGTCGATGAAAAACTGTTTTTT. It is translated as CASNFQGVDEKLFF.

J is TRBJ2-3 and V is TRBV3-1 (or the pseudogene TRBV3-2), with 7 bases identical to TRBD1. The germline V gene has CDR1 LGHDT and CDR2 YNNKEL (reference sequence). The junction had 4 bases not matched to a gene; V was cut back by 4 bases and J by 6 bases. The CDR3 spans 13 residues. The CDR3 DNA reads TGTGCCAGCAGCCGTCTCAGGGGGGATACGCAGTATTTT. Protein product: CASSRLRGDTQYF.

The rearrangement joins TRBV5-4 to TRBJ2-7; 9 bases agree with TRBD1. This CDR3 has 15 amino acids. Trimming took 4 bases from V and 5 from J; bases not matched to a gene: 10. Germline V gene sequence: CDR1 SGHNT, CDR2 YYREEE (reference sequence). CDR3 loop: CASSARDRAINEQYF. CDR3 coding DNA: TGTGCCAGCAGCGCCCGGGACAGGGCTATCAACGAGCAGTACTTC.

The chain is built from TRBV6-6 and TRBJ2-1; perhaps TRBD1 as D (5 bases). From germline, CDR1 is MNHNY and CDR2 SVGAGI (reference sequence). Trimming took off 0 bases at V and 13 bases at J, with 13 bases between the two ends. This CDR3 contains 13 residues. The CDR3: CASSYSWGQGQFF. As DNA, the CDR3 is TGTGCCAGCAGTTACTCGTGGGGCCAGGGACAGTTCTTC.

The CDR3, as DNA: TGTGCCACCAGCAGCCCGAAGACGGAAAAAGAGACCCAGTACTTC. This codes for CATSSPKTEKETQYF. The chain couples TRBV15 to TRBJ2-5; D gene unclear. The CDR3 is 15 residues long. Germline values: CDR1 LNHNV, CDR2 YYDKDF (reference sequence). The ends were cut back, 3 bases at V and 3 bases at J, with 14 bases in the middle.

About this clone itself: The conserved final phenylalanine or tryptophan is absent from the CDR3, which likely points to a read error. Because the CDR3's place on the DNA is in doubt, the DNA is left out and the CDR3 is given as listed by TCRdb. The V call is TRBV3-1 (or the pseudogene TRBV3-2), the J call TRBJ2-7; the table's TRBD2 call for D was not verified on the DNA. Per germline, CDR1 LGHDT and CDR2 YNNKEL (reference sequence). The CDR3 is 14 amino acids in total, end residues counted. CDR3: CASSQVRPRRDYAL.

A few counts support this clone. This rearrangement joins TRBV5-4 to TRBJ2-3, with 7 bases aligning to TRBD1. This CDR3 is built from 16 residues. V was pared by 4 bases and J by 0 bases, with 8 bases of the junction left unmatched. Germline V gene sequence: CDR1 SGHNT, CDR2 YYREEE (reference sequence). The CDR3, as DNA: TGTGCCAGCAGCCCCGCCCGGGACAGAAGCACAGATACGCAGTATTTT. Its translation: CASSPARDRSTDTQYF.

V and J are TRBV19 and TRBJ1-6; unclear D gene. There are 15 residues in the CDR3. CDR1 and CDR2 (germline): LNHDA, SQIVND (reference sequence). V gave up 7 bases and J gave up 2 bases, with 12 bases separating them. The CDR3 DNA reads TGTGCCAGTACATCGCCTGGGGCCTATAATTCACCCCTCCACTTT. Its translation: CASTSPGAYNSPLHF.

CDR3 in DNA: TGTGCTAGTGGTTTGACAGACAGCGAGCAGTTCTTC. This sequence encodes CASGLTDSEQFF. J is TRBJ2-1 and V is TRBV12-5; D is perhaps TRBD1 (5 bases). Germline V gives CDR1 LGHNT, CDR2 FRNRAP. Trimming removed 2 bases from V and 10 bases from J, with 9 bases in between. This CDR3 region has 12 residues.

V usage is TRBV10-3 and J usage is TRBJ1-1; 9 bases are a match to TRBD1. Germline CDR1 and CDR2: ENHRY and SYGVKD. This CDR3 contains 18 residues. The V gene end was trimmed by 0 bases and the J gene end by 4 bases; junction bases not matched to a gene: 12. CDR3 in amino acids: CAISESGGGTGPFTEAFF. CDR3 in DNA: TGTGCCATCAGTGAGTCGGGTGGCGGGACAGGGCCTTTCACTGAAGCTTTCTTT.

In nucleotides, the CDR3 is TGCGCCAGCAGCCAATTGATTAGGGGGGAGCTGTTTTTT. Residues: CASSQLIRGELFF. The chain is built from TRBV4-3 and TRBJ2-2, with D uncertain. The CDR3 consists of 13 residues. V lost 2 bases and J 8 bases, leaving 9 bases between the germline ends. The V gene's germline CDR1 is LGHNA and CDR2 YSLEER.

The chain couples TRBV29-1 to TRBJ2-6; 8 bases map to TRBD1. CDR1 is SQVTM, CDR2 ANQGSEA, per germline. The CDR3 is made up of 15 amino acids. The V segment lost 4 bases and the J segment 1 base; nucleotides outside the gene matches: 3. The CDR3 protein is CSVGGQGSGANVLTF. The CDR3 DNA is TGCAGCGTTGGTGGACAGGGTTCTGGGGCCAACGTCCTGACTTTC.

The chain joins TRBV6-5 to TRBJ2-1; D remains unclear. CDR1 is MNHEY and CDR2 is SVGAGI in the germline V gene. V was pared by 2 bases and J by 12 bases, with 14 bases between. The CDR3 has 13 amino acids. In DNA, the CDR3 is TGTGCCAGCAGTTACCGTGTGGAAGATTGGCAGTTCTTC. Its protein is CASSYRVEDWQFF.

This chain uses TRBV7-6 with TRBJ2-2; weak D call: TRBD1 (6 bases). V lost 4 bases, J lost 4 bases, and 22 bases lay in between. This CDR3 has 18 residues. CDR1 SGHVS and CDR2 FNYEAQ come from the germline V gene. The CDR3 is CASSSPEQGRRFTGELFF. In DNA, the CDR3 is TGTGCCAGCAGCTCCCCGGAACAGGGTAGACGTTTCACCGGGGAGCTGTTTTTT.

This clone showed up just a few times. The chain has TRBV28 and TRBJ2-1; D may be TRBD2 (6 bases). This CDR3 is 16 amino acids long. V lost 8 bases to trimming and J lost 4 bases, with 21 bases between them. Germline V CDR1 and CDR2: MDHEN, SYDVKM. The CDR3 DNA is TGTGCCAGCTCACTTGAGGGCGGGGAAAAGTACAATGAGCAGTTCTTC. Its translation is CASSLEGGEKYNEQFF.

The chain recombines TRBV3-1 (or the pseudogene TRBV3-2) with TRBJ2-7; a possible D gene is TRBD1 (6 bases). This CDR3 region has 14 residues. Germline CDR1 is LGHDT and CDR2 is YNNKEL (reference sequence). V lost 4 bases to trimming and J lost 4 bases, with 14 bases between them. Written as DNA, the CDR3 is TGTGCCAGCAGCCTACGAAAAGGGGGTTACGAGCAGTACTTC. Translating it yields CASSLRKGGYEQYF.

CDR3 nucleotides: TGTGCCAGCAGTTCCCACGGGACAGCCTCCTACGAGCAGTACTTC. Translating it yields CASSSHGTASYEQYF. This sequence joins TRBV28 and TRBJ2-7; 7 nucleotides align to TRBD1. Germline trimming cut 4 bases from V and 0 bases from J; bases unmatched to any gene: 6. The CDR3 extends over 15 amino acids. Germline lookup yields CDR1 MDHEN and CDR2 SYDVKM.

The J gene is TRBJ1-1, the V gene TRBV4-1, with 8 bases matching TRBD1. CDR1 is MGHRA, CDR2 YSYEKL, per germline. The V segment lost 4 bases and the J segment 3 bases; nucleotides outside the gene matches: 13. The CDR3 contains 17 residues. CDR3 sequence (DNA): TGCGCCAGCAGCCTAAAACCGGGGACAGGCCTCTACACTGAAGCTTTCTTT. Protein: CASSLKPGTGLYTEAFF.

This chain connects TRBV7-2 to TRBJ2-1; 7 bases align to TRBD1. Germline loops: CDR1 SGHTA, CDR2 FQGNSA. V trimming: 0 bases; J trimming: 4 bases; junction bases outside the gene matches: 3. This CDR3 comprises 15 residues. The CDR3 DNA reads as TGTGCCAGCAGCTTAGCCACAGGGGTGTACAATGAGCAGTTCTTC. Amino acid sequence: CASSLATGVYNEQFF. Drawing the rest from reference TRBV7-2 and TRBJ2-1, the complete variable domain is GAGVSQSPSNKVTEKGKDVELRCDPISGHTALYWYRQSLGQGLEFLIYFQGNSAPDKSGLPSDRFSAERTGGSVSTLTIQRTQQEDSAVYLCASSLATGVYNEQFFGPGTRLTVL.

This rearrangement joins TRBV27 to TRBJ2-1, with 9 bases matching TRBD2. CDR3 length equals 16 residues. From germline, CDR1 is MNHEY and CDR2 SMNVEV (reference sequence). Trimming at V came to 6 bases and at J to 6 bases, leaving 12 bases not matched to a gene. This CDR3 is CASSSGRLAGTNEQFF. For the CDR3, the DNA is TGTGCCAGCAGCTCCGGGCGGCTAGCGGGGACCAATGAGCAGTTCTTC.

In this sample, this clone turned up once. This chain links TRBV3-1 (or the pseudogene TRBV3-2) with TRBJ1-1, with 9 bases fitting TRBD1. This CDR3 contains 14 residues. The V gene's germline CDR1 is LGHDT and CDR2 YNNKEL (reference sequence). J was trimmed by 4 bases and V by 3 bases; bases with no gene match: 3. CDR3 bases: TGTGCCAGCAGCCACCCGACAGGGGGCACTGAAGCTTTCTTT. It yields the protein CASSHPTGGTEAFF.